These 17 T cell receptor beta chains were all obtained from the same sample, sequenced in a study of OX40 agonist ivuxolimab in advanced cancers. The assay was immunoSEQ multiplex PCR, and TCRdb's table has in-frame clones only and misses some. The table lists some 100,000 clones, around 94% of them singletons, with approximately 2.9% in the top ten. The input for sequencing was CD4+ or CD8+ T cells sorted from blood, taken in a trial of the OX40 agonist ivuxolimab. The receptors here all came from an adult with an advanced solid tumor such as melanoma, head and neck, liver or kidney cancer.

This rearrangement joins TRBV6-1 to TRBJ2-1, with 12 bases that match TRBD2. The CDR3 covers 18 residues. From germline, CDR1 is MNHNS and CDR2 SASEGT. V shed 0 bases, J shed 3 bases, and the junction held 6 bases outside the gene matches. CDR3 protein: CASSEAEMTSGSYNEQFF. The CDR3 DNA sequence: TGTGCCAGCAGTGAAGCCGAAATGACTAGCGGGAGCTACAATGAGCAGTTCTTC.

The rearrangement uses TRBV19 and TRBJ2-1; D is unresolved. Per the germline V gene, CDR1 is LNHDA and CDR2 is SQIVND (reference sequence). Between the trimmed V and J ends, which lost 4 bases and 0 bases, there was a span of 16 bases. The CDR3 length is 17 residues. Here the CDR3 reads CASSKQQTGPSYNEQFF. The CDR3 coding sequence is TGTGCCAGTAGTAAACAGCAGACTGGGCCCTCCTACAATGAGCAGTTCTTC.

The CDR3 reads CASSAGLAGFYEQYF. In DNA, the CDR3 is TGTGCCAGCAGCGCGGGACTAGCGGGGTTCTACGAGCAGTACTTC. The V and J genes are TRBV7-8 and TRBJ2-7; 13 nucleotides agree with TRBD2. Looked up from germline, CDR1 is SGHVS and CDR2 is FQNEAQ. This CDR3 is built from 15 residues. V lost 5 bases to trimming and J lost 3 bases; unmatched junction nucleotides: 4.

V gene TRBV10-2 combines with J gene TRBJ1-4, with 7 positions matching TRBD1. Germline V gene lookup returns CDR1 WSHSY and CDR2 SAAADI. V shed 8 bases, J shed 8 bases, and the junction held 8 bases outside the gene matches. The CDR3 has 13 amino acids. CDR3 loop: CASQPEGAEKLFF. The DNA for the CDR3 is TGCGCCAGCCAACCGGAGGGGGCGGAAAAACTGTTTTTT.

The V gene is TRBV13, the J gene TRBJ1-3, with D possibly matching TRBD1 (5 bases). In germline, CDR1 is PRHDT, CDR2 FYEKMQ (reference sequence). This CDR3 spans 16 amino acids. V lost 0 bases, J lost 0 bases, and 9 bases lay in between. CDR3 protein: CASSLGTVISGNTIYF. The CDR3 nucleotides read TGTGCCAGCAGCTTAGGGACAGTCATCTCTGGAAACACCATATATTTT.

The chain has TRBV27 and TRBJ1-1; 7 nucleotides match TRBD1. The CDR3 spans 16 residues. J lost 2 bases, V lost 0 bases, and 6 bases had no gene match. Germline assignment: CDR1 MNHEY and CDR2 SMNVEV (reference sequence). DNA for the CDR3: TGTGCCAGCAGTTTATCCCAGGGGACAGTAAACACTGAAGCTTTCTTT. This encodes CASSLSQGTVNTEAFF.

This clone appeared a single time. The CDR3 DNA is TGTGCCAGCAGCCCGGGACCCACCTACGAGCAGTACTTC. Its protein product is CASSPGPTYEQYF. The chain carries TRBV9 and TRBJ2-7; D tentatively reads TRBD1 or TRBD2 (5 bases each). The CDR3 consists of 13 residues. Between the trimmed V and J ends, which lost 4 bases and 2 bases, there was a span of 10 bases. CDR1 and CDR2 (germline): SGDLS, YYNGEE.

J is TRBJ2-7 and V is TRBV5-1; 10 bases match TRBD2. V was clipped by 4 bases and J by 0 bases; unmatched bases: 4. The CDR3 length is 15 residues. Germline CDR1 is SGHRS and CDR2 is YFSETQ. Here the CDR3 reads CASSAGLAASYEQYF. DNA of the CDR3: TGCGCCAGCAGCGCCGGACTAGCGGCCTCCTACGAGCAGTACTTC.

The chain has TRBV27 and TRBJ2-1, with D perhaps assigned TRBD1 or TRBD2 (5 bases each). Deletions cut 5 bases from V and 5 bases from J, with 19 bases between. CDR1 is MNHEY and CDR2 is SMNVEV in the germline V gene (reference sequence). The CDR3 totals 16 residues. As DNA, the CDR3 is TGTGCCAGCAGTCCCCAAGCCGGGACGAATAACAATGAGCAGTTCTTC. The encoded protein is CASSPQAGTNNNEQFF.

The chain has TRBV19 and TRBJ2-3; no definite D call. In germline, CDR1 is LNHDA, CDR2 SQIVND (reference sequence). V lost 0 bases, J lost 1 base, and 14 bases lay in between. The CDR3 runs 17 residues. CDR3 nucleotide sequence: TGTGCCAGTAGTATAGATCCCCCCGGTGGGGGCACAGATACGCAGTATTTT. It is translated as CASSIDPPGGGTDTQYF.

V usage is TRBV5-6 and J usage is TRBJ1-5; D is undetermined. The germline V gene has CDR1 SGHDT and CDR2 YYEEEE. V lost 2 bases and J 6 bases, leaving 3 bases between the germline ends. The CDR3 consists of 11 residues. CDR3 DNA sequence: TGTGCCAGCAGCTTCGGTCAGCCCCAGCATTTT. Its translation: CASSFGQPQHF.

This sequence joins TRBV7-2 and TRBJ2-7; D is unclear. Trimming shortened V by 2 bases and J by 2 bases, and 4 bases separated the two germline ends. This CDR3 is built from 12 residues. Germline V gene lookup returns CDR1 SGHTA and CDR2 FQGNSA. DNA for the CDR3: TGTGCCAGCAGCTTACGCCCCTACGAGCAGTACTTC. This gives the protein CASSLRPYEQYF.

The rearrangement joins TRBV10-3 to TRBJ2-7; TRBD1 aligns across 9 bases. This CDR3 region has 15 residues. Germline assignment: CDR1 ENHRY and CDR2 SYGVKD. Trimming took 4 bases from V and 2 from J; bases not matched to a gene: 6. CDR3 in amino acids: CAISGGTGTPYEQYF. The CDR3 coding sequence is TGTGCCATCAGTGGGGGGACAGGGACTCCCTACGAGCAGTACTTC.

Here the CDR3 reads CASSLTGTGGPQPQHF. The CDR3 DNA follows: TGTGCCAGCAGCCTGACCGGGACAGGGGGCCCTCAGCCCCAGCATTTT. This chain connects TRBV27 to TRBJ1-5; 12 bases match TRBD1. Trimming removed 6 bases from V and 6 bases from J; junction bases left unmatched: 9. The CDR3 runs 16 residues. CDR1 MNHEY and CDR2 SMNVEV come from the germline V gene (reference sequence).

The rearrangement uses TRBV7-7 and TRBJ2-1; a weak D match, TRBD1 (6 bases). Trimming pared 4 bases from V and 8 bases from J, leaving 18 bases between. The CDR3 is 15 residues long. Germline assignment: CDR1 SSHAT and CDR2 FNYEAQ (reference sequence). The CDR3, as DNA: TGTGCCAGCAGCTCCAAACAGGGAACGCAGCATGAGCAGTTCTTC. Encoded protein: CASSSKQGTQHEQFF.

This sequence joins TRBV12-5 and TRBJ1-1; no definite D call. This CDR3 has 14 amino acids. Between the trimmed V and J ends, which lost 0 bases and 6 bases, there was a span of 11 bases. The germline V gene has CDR1 LGHNT and CDR2 FRNRAP. The CDR3 loop is CASGLVPSAAEAFF. Written as DNA, the CDR3 is TGTGCTAGTGGTTTGGTACCGTCAGCGGCTGAAGCTTTCTTT.

Note on this clone: Other DNA sequences in the same sample also yield this CDR3. This chain connects TRBV6-6 to TRBJ2-2; D is unclear. V was pared by 5 bases and J by 6 bases, with 1 base between. Germline V CDR1 and CDR2: MNHNY, SVGAGI (reference sequence). This CDR3 comprises 10 residues. CDR3: CASSAGELFF. As DNA, the CDR3 is TGTGCCAGCAGTGCCGGGGAGCTGTTTTTT.